This T cell receptor (beta chain) originates from a study of identical twins. Using its own MiXCR run on the 5' RACE reads, TCRdb lists one record per CDR3 protein. Seen here are some 500,000 distinct CDR3 sequences, about 20% observed once, and the top ten hold 0.91%. This clonotype appeared a few times. Germline trimming cut 8 bases from V and 6 bases from J; bases unmatched to any gene: 12. The germline V gene encodes CDR1 MNHEY and CDR2 SMNVEV (reference sequence). This CDR3 has 15 amino acids. The sample also formed part of further work on T cells expressing NK-cell markers.

This TCR was recovered from a woman between 18 and 29 years old in good health. Sequences were obtained from CD4+ T cells sorted from blood. The V call is TRBV27, the J call TRBJ2-1; 8 bases align to TRBD2. The DNA of the CDR3 is TGTGCCAGCCTCCCCTGGGGTAGCGGGACCAATGAGCAGTTCTTC. It encodes CASLPWGSGTNEQFF.